These T cell receptor beta chains were read from a single sample in a study of cytomegalovirus exposure and HLA in healthy donors. The data were produced by immunoSEQ multiplex PCR, yet TCRdb's version contains in-frame clones alone and is incomplete. The table has about 200,000 clones, about 83% seen once. Sequenced material: PBMCs. The source of these receptors is a girl between 5 and 17 years old in good health and CMV-seronegative. Each CDR3 is given with its conserved first and last residue.

length,V,CDR3
13,TRBV6-1,CASSDYWSYEQYF
14,TRBV28,CASSLTGGNQPQHF
14,TRBV5-1,CASSLDRLNYGYTF
15,TRBV10-3,CAISAAPGQYNEQFF
15,TRBV28,CASSQPWSTGNEQFF
15,TRBV5-4,CASSAGTSELKTQYF
16,TRBV19,CASSIGESGRQNIQYF
15,TRBV7-6,CASRRAVAANTEAFF
16,TRBV11-2,CASSLGAPAGGHGYTF
17,TRBV11-1,CASSLGLGAAKNTEAFF
16,TRBV15,CATSRDRDSGSETQYF
18,TRBV1,CTSRECRVRRWRTYEQYF
16,TRBV5-6,CASSVGAGSGANVLTF
15,TRBV6-1,CASSEIGGSVYEQYF
14,TRBV25-1,CASSRETVYNEQFF
13,TRBV28,CASSTGTLYEQYF
16,TRBV9,CASSRGVSGRSGELFF
16,TRBV28,CASSLGQGWSTGELFF
17,TRBV4-2,CASSQGPGQLGHNEQFF
16,TRBV4-3,CASSQDWTGVIYEQYF
16,TRBV10-3,CAISDSWLASSYEQYF
16,TRBV6-1,CASSEAHLGGANEQFF
15,TRBV7-3,CASSSQGTGANVLTF
15,TRBV6-6,CASSSWGGVANEQYF
13,TRBV19,CASSIDLRYGYTF
13,TRBV19,CASSISLQDEQYF
16,TRBV7-9,CASSARGATNTGELFF
13,TRBV6-5,CASSYSGGETQYF
13,TRBV6-1,CASSEVGNTEAFF
16,TRBV28,CASSLGGATHNTEAFF
14,TRBV7-3,CASSPQGGSGEQYF
14,TRBV6-1,CASNLSGRKDTQYF
16,TRBV7-9,CASSQSGEFAGNTIYF
14,TRBV7-3,CASGLAGFWNEQFF
15,TRBV5-4,CASSLATGTSYGYTF
15,TRBV6-6,CASSYRTGIELKAFF
12,TRBV18,CASSRTEETQYF
15,TRBV10-3,CAISDDSGATGELFF
17,TRBV9,CASSVGQEFPLNTEAFF
13,TRBV7-2,CASTQKINYGYTF
15,TRBV18,CASSPQGTGEGTQYF
14,TRBV7-2,CASSFGGASSPLHF
14,TRBV5-4,CASSIRGGSRKQYF
14,TRBV4-1,CASSQGQASYEQYF
15,TRBV21-1,CASSTDRERLEPQHF
13,TRBV4-2,CASSSGGGDTQYF
13,TRBV2,CASSSDRSTEAFF
15,TRBV28,CASSLSTSGTDTQYF